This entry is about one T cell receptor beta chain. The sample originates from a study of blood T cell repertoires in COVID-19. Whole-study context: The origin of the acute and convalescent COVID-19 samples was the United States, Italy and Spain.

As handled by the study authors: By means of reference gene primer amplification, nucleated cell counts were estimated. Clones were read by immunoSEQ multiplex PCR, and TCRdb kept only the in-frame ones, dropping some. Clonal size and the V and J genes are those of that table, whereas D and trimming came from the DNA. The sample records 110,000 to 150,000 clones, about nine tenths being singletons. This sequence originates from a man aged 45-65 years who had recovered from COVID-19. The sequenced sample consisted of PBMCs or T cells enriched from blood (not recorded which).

The CDR3 DNA follows: TGTGCCAGTAGGTTGACAGGGAACTATGGCTACACCTTC. Its translation: CASRLTGNYGYTF. The chain couples TRBV19 to TRBJ1-2; 7 nucleotides agree with TRBD1. Germline V gene lookup returns CDR1 LNHDA and CDR2 SQIVND (reference sequence). V was pared by 6 bases and J by 2 bases, with 3 bases of the junction left unmatched. The CDR3 loop spans 13 amino acids.